The following is a T cell receptor (beta chain) sequence with its context. Germline V gene sequence: CDR1 LNHDA, CDR2 SQIVND (reference sequence). The trim removed 5 bases at V and 3 bases at J, leaving 3 bases unmatched. This CDR3 comprises 13 residues. TCRdb keeps only in-frame clones here, not all; method: immunoSEQ multiplex PCR. The sample yields about 37,000 clones, about 88% seen once. This entry is derived from a study of OX40 agonist ivuxolimab in advanced cancers. Samples were taken at baseline and on day 1 of cycles 4 and 7. Sequenced material: CD4+ or CD8+ T cells sorted from blood, taken in a trial of the OX40 agonist ivuxolimab. The clonotype comes from an adult with an advanced solid tumor such as melanoma, head and neck, liver or kidney cancer. The rearrangement joins TRBV19 to TRBJ1-2, with 7 bases lining up with TRBD1. The CDR3 DNA follows: TGTGCCAGTAGTTCTACAGGGGACTATGGCTACACCTTC. Encoded protein: CASSSTGDYGYTF.